This TCR beta chain was observed in a study of blood T cell repertoires in COVID-19. Study at large: The cDNA or gDNA used as material had been derived from T cells, B-cell-depleted T cells, or PBMCs.

Authors' methods: It was from reference gene primer amplification that nucleated cell counts were estimated. Using immunoSEQ multiplex PCR, the repertoire was profiled, and TCRdb retains in-frame clones only, with some absent. The DNA gave D and trimming, while V, J and clone size come from that table. Found here are more than 200,000 clones, approximately 86% of them singletons; the top ten hold approximately 5.1%. This clone occurred a few times. The sample was peripheral blood. The TCR originated in a woman between 55 and 75 years old with COVID-19, enrolled during active disease.

The CDR3: CASSPTTGLDYGYTF. The CDR3 nucleotides read TGTGCCAGCTCACCCACGACAGGGCTGGACTATGGCTACACCTTC. The chain uses TRBV18 and TRBJ1-2, with 7 bases matching TRBD1. The germline gives CDR1 KGHSH, CDR2 LQKENI. With 3 bases clipped from V and 3 bases from J, the junction kept 7 bases outside the gene matches. CDR3 length equals 15 residues. Complete variable domain (other parts from reference TRBV18 and TRBJ1-2): NAGVMQNPRHLVRRRGQEARLRCSPMKGHSHVYWYRQLPEEGLKFMVYLQKENIIDESGMPKERFSAEFPKEGPSILRIQQVVRGDSAAYFCASSPTTGLDYGYTFGSGTRLTVV.